This TCR beta chain was sequenced for a study of cytomegalovirus exposure and HLA in healthy donors. Overall study context: Genotyping showed roughly 83% of hundreds of donors falling in the Caucasian-associated ancestry cluster. Study conclusions and caveats: Later on, an analysis showed TCR association rates differing by HLA locus, with DRB1 the most and HLA-C the fewest. Earlier analysis yielded a pattern in which most TCR beta V segments were productive about 87% or about 30% of the time. In a later analysis, HLA-associated TCR beta chains were more clonally expanded than equally common others.

Germline trimming cut 5 bases from V and 6 bases from J; bases unmatched to any gene: 11. The germline V gene encodes CDR1 SGHVS and CDR2 FQNEAQ. The CDR3 spans 18 residues. This PCR relied on a set of 60 Vbeta primers and 13 Jbeta primers. Repertoires were generated with immunoSEQ multiplex PCR, while TCRdb's copy carries only in-frame clones and drops some. The listing contains some 120,000 clones. In regard to this clone: Its antigen is unidentified.

This chain links TRBV7-8 with TRBJ2-2; 14 positions agree with TRBD2. Sequenced: PBMCs. The source is a man younger than 35 in good health and CMV-seronegative. The CDR3 spells CASSLAFRLAGGAGELFF. Written as DNA, the CDR3 is TGTGCCAGCAGCCTCGCCTTCAGACTAGCGGGGGGGGCCGGGGAGCTGTTTTTT.